Each of the 17 T cell receptor beta chains below was sequenced from the same sample in a study of Graves' ophthalmopathy and Graves' hyperthyroidism. Amplification from RNA transcripts yielded the TCR beta CDR3 regions. HTBI primers primed a first-round RT-PCR, and a second-round multiplex PCR followed. TCRdb passed the multiplex PCR reads through MiXCR, listing each CDR3 protein once. The sample yields around 600,000 distinct CDR3 sequences, under 50% seen once. Material: peripheral blood. All receptors come from an adult man with Graves' ophthalmopathy.

This clonotype was counted at least ten times. V usage is TRBV13 and J usage is TRBJ1-4; D unclear. V lost 3 bases, J lost 3 bases, and 14 bases lay in between. The CDR3 extends over 16 amino acids. Germline lookup yields CDR1 PRHDT and CDR2 FYEKMQ (reference sequence). The CDR3 protein is CASSFRIGGSNEKLFF. CDR3 sequence (DNA): TGTGCCAGCAGCTTTCGGATCGGCGGATCTAATGAAAAACTGTTTTTT.

This clonotype was observed at least ten times. The J gene is TRBJ1-2, the V gene TRBV2, with D unresolved. Per germline, CDR1 SNHLY and CDR2 FYNNEI. The CDR3 is made up of 11 amino acids. V dropped 7 bases and J dropped 6 bases, with 9 bases sitting between them. Here the CDR3 DNA reads TGTGCCAGCAAAGGGCTCGATGGCTACACCTTC. Its protein product is CASKGLDGYTF.

Only a few counts were recorded for this clonotype. This chain connects TRBV9 to TRBJ1-6, with 7 nucleotides matching TRBD1. The CDR3 extends over 15 amino acids. J was trimmed by 4 bases and V by 4 bases; bases with no gene match: 5. Germline lookup yields CDR1 SGDLS and CDR2 YYNGEE. The CDR3 protein is CASSQLTGYNSPLHF. CDR3 in DNA: TGTGCCAGCAGCCAACTGACAGGGTATAATTCACCCCTCCACTTT.

The CDR3 protein is CASSQARGGQGSAEQYF. CDR3 DNA: TGCGCCAGCAGCCAAGCGAGGGGGGGACAGGGTTCGGCCGAGCAGTACTTC. The gene calls are TRBV4-1 and TRBJ2-7; TRBD1 matches 9 bases. The CDR3 contains 17 residues. Unmatched junction bases numbered 13, after V lost 1 base and J lost 6 bases. Per the germline V gene, CDR1 is MGHRA and CDR2 is YSYEKL.

This clonotype was counted once. The chain uses TRBV7-6 and TRBJ2-5, with 7 bases matching TRBD2. CDR1 and CDR2 (germline): SGHVS, FNYEAQ. CDR3 length: 16 residues. V gave up 2 bases and J gave up 9 bases; unmatched junction bases: 15. As DNA, the CDR3 is TGTGCCAGCAGCTTACTAAGCGGGACTACTCAAGGCCCCCAGTACTTC. Amino acid sequence: CASSLLSGTTQGPQYF.

This clonotype was recorded at least ten times. V usage is TRBV20-1 and J usage is TRBJ2-2; D is unresolved. Trimming pared 1 base from V and 6 bases from J, leaving 6 bases between. This CDR3 has 12 residues. Germline values: CDR1 DFQATT, CDR2 SNEGSKA (reference sequence). As DNA, the CDR3 is TGCAGTGCTAGAGTCCAGCCCGGGGAGCTGTTTTTT. Amino acid sequence: CSARVQPGELFF.

About this clonotype: One base away lies a much larger clone, so this may be a sequencing read error. The gene calls are TRBV2 and TRBJ2-7; D ambiguous. Per the germline V gene, CDR1 is SNHLY and CDR2 is FYNNEI. The CDR3 extends over 12 amino acids. The CDR3 is CASSVGPHEQCF. CDR3 DNA: TGTGCCAGCAGTGTTGGTCCCCACGAGCAGTGCTTC.

The chain couples TRBV6-2 or TRBV6-3 to TRBJ2-7; 11 nucleotides align to TRBD2. The J call may be faulty, since TRBJ2-5 better matches the DNA end. The CDR3 covers 15 residues. Germline V gene sequence: CDR1 MNHEY, CDR2 SVGEGT. The DNA of the CDR3 is TGTGCCAACAATCCGGGACTAGCGGCCCAAGAGACCCAGTACTTC. Its translation: CANNPGLAAQETQYF.

V gene TRBV15 combines with J gene TRBJ1-4; D is unresolved. This CDR3 has 14 amino acids. V was shortened by 1 base and J by 8 bases, with 11 bases between the two germline ends. The V gene's germline CDR1 is LNHNV and CDR2 YYDKDF (reference sequence). CDR3 bases: TGTGCCACCAGCAGAGGACGAGTAGAGGAAAAACTGTTTTTT. Its translation: CATSRGRVEEKLFF.

For this clonotype: At one of its ends the junction is not consistent with the germline gene, which may arise from a read error. The chain recombines TRBV10-3 with TRBJ1-4; 12 nucleotides match TRBD1. Germline CDR1 reads ENHRY; CDR2 reads SYGVKD. The CDR3 extends over 15 amino acids. CDR3 DNA sequence: TGTGCCAGCAGTGATACCGGGACAGGGGGCGAAAAACTGTTTTTT. It yields the protein CASSDTGTGGEKLFF.

In its sample, this clonotype was seen a few times. The CDR3 sequence: CASSYLAGATNEKLFF. CDR3 nucleotides: TGTGCCAGCAGCTACCTCGCAGGGGCAACTAATGAAAAACTGTTTTTT. This chain connects TRBV5-6 to TRBJ1-4; tentatively, D is TRBD1 (6 bases). The germline V gene has CDR1 SGHDT and CDR2 YYEEEE. CDR3 size: 16 residues. V lost 3 bases and J lost 0, with 12 bases in between.

This clonotype occurred many times. The chain carries TRBV10-2 and TRBJ2-7, with 8 bases aligning to TRBD2. This CDR3 comprises 14 residues. V shed 2 bases, J shed 4 bases, and the junction held 4 bases outside the gene matches. Germline assignment: CDR1 WSHSY and CDR2 SAAADI. CDR3 region: CASSEGLAVYEQYF. The CDR3 coding sequence is TGCGCCAGCAGTGAGGGACTAGCCGTTTACGAGCAGTACTTC.

This sequence joins TRBV5-6 and TRBJ2-7; D is possibly TRBD1 (5 bases). Germline loops: CDR1 SGHDT, CDR2 YYEEEE. The CDR3 covers 13 residues. V gave up 7 bases and J gave up 2 bases, with 13 bases separating them. The CDR3 bases are TGTGCCAGCGGCTCCGGCAGGGCCTACGAGCAGTACTTC. Amino acid sequence: CASGSGRAYEQYF. The full variable domain, completed using reference TRBV5-6 and TRBJ2-7, is DAGVTQSPTHLIKTRGQQVTLRCSPKSGHDTVSWYQQALGQGPQFIFQYYEEEERQRGNFPDRFSGHQFPNYSSELNVNALLLGDSALYLCASGSGRAYEQYFGPGTRLTVT.

The chain couples TRBV12-3 or TRBV12-4 to TRBJ2-7; D gene unclear. The CDR3 has 12 residues. V was shortened by 2 bases and J by 3 bases, with 5 bases between the two germline ends. The CDR3 DNA sequence: TGTGCCAGCAGTTTAATGAGCTACGAGCAGTACTTC. This encodes CASSLMSYEQYF.

The V call is TRBV11-2, the J call TRBJ2-7, with D possibly TRBD1 on 6 matching bases. CDR1 SGHAT and CDR2 FQNNGV come from the germline V gene. The CDR3 loop spans 11 amino acids. Between the trimmed V and J ends, which lost 4 bases and 13 bases, there was a span of 14 bases. CDR3 protein: CASSSRQVIYF. DNA for the CDR3: TGTGCCAGCAGCTCTCGACAGGTCATTTACTTC.

In this sample, this clonotype turned up many times. Sequence at one end of the junction differs from germline and may be a read error. The chain employs TRBV7-7 and TRBJ2-5; 12 positions match TRBD2. The CDR3 runs to 15 residues. The germline CDR1 and CDR2 sequences are SSHAT and FNYEAQ (reference sequence). This CDR3 is CASSSGLAGSETQYF. The DNA for the CDR3 is TGTGCTAGCAGCTCAGGACTAGCGGGGAGTGAGACCCAGTACTTC.

Only a few counts were recorded for this clonotype. The chain recombines TRBV7-2 with TRBJ2-5; 8 nucleotides align to TRBD1. Germline CDR1 reads SGHTA; CDR2 reads FQGNSA. The CDR3 has 13 amino acids. V gave up 11 bases and J gave up 7 bases; unmatched junction bases: 12. In DNA, the CDR3 is TGTGCCTGGAGTCCCGACAGGGGAAGGACCCAGTACTTC. The encoded protein is CAWSPDRGRTQYF.